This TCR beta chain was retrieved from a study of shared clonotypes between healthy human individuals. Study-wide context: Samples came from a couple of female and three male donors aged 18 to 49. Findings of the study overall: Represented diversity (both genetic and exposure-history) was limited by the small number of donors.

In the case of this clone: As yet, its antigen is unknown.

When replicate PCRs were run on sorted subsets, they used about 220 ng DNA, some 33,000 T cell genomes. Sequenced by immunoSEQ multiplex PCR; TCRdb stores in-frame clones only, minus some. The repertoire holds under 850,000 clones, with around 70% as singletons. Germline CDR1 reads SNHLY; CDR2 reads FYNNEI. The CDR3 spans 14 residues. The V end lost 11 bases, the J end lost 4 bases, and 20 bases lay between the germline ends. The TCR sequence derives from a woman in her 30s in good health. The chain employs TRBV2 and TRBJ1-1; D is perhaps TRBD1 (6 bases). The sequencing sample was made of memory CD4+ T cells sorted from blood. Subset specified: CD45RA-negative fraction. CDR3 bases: TGTGCCGCCGGAAGGGGGGGGAGGAGCACTGAAGCTTTCTTT. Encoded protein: CAAGRGGRSTEAFF.